This TCR beta chain was sequenced for a study of blood T cell repertoires in COVID-19. Study-level background: Sources were T cells, B-cell-depleted T cells, or PBMCs; the material itself was cDNA or gDNA.

Measured with immunoSEQ multiplex PCR; TCRdb has only the in-frame clones, and not every one. The sample lists about 270,000 clones; 70% to 90% were seen once. The germline CDR1 and CDR2 sequences are MGHDK and SYGVNS. V lost 1 base, J lost 7 bases, and 8 bases lay in between. CDR3 length: 14 residues. The sequence derives from a woman in her fifties or sixties with active or convalescent COVID-19. The sample consisted of peripheral blood. V gene TRBV25-1 combines with J gene TRBJ1-6, with D unclear. The CDR3 DNA reads as TGTGCCAGCAGTGAATTAGGCGGAAATTCACCCCTCCACTTT. Its translation: CASSELGGNSPLHF.